Below, 9 T cell receptor beta chains from the same sample are listed, as sequenced in a study of human T cells and chemical hapten exposure. Time point indicated: patch test 1, 2 weeks after DPC sensitization. Treatment described: therapeutic diphenylcyclopropenone sensitization with weekly scalp DPC. From the RACE reads, TCRdb called clonotypes with MiXCR, one entry per CDR3 protein. In the table there are about 14,000 distinct CDR3 sequences, approximately 16% of which are singletons. The sample consisted of whole blood, taken in connection with sensitization to the hapten diphenylcyclopropenone (DPC). The receptors here all came from a woman in her 30s with alopecia areata. Some clones in this sample may be carry-over from other donors' samples.

In this sample, this clonotype turned up many times. The chain recombines TRBV4-3 with TRBJ2-2; TRBD2 agrees at 7 bases. The CDR3 runs to 14 residues. J gave up 6 bases and V 5 bases, and 6 bases lay outside the gene matches. The germline gives CDR1 LGHNA, CDR2 YSLEER. The CDR3 nucleotides are TGCGCCAGCAGCGCCCGACTAGCTGCCGGGGAGCTGTTTTTT. It yields the protein CASSARLAAGELFF.

In its sample, this clonotype was seen a few times. This sequence joins TRBV2 and TRBJ1-1; maybe TRBD1 (6 bases). Trimming took 8 bases from V and 8 from J, leaving 12 bases between them. CDR1 is SNHLY, CDR2 FYNNEI, per germline. The CDR3 consists of 11 residues. The DNA for the CDR3 is TGTGCCAGCCAGGGGAGAGTAGAAGCTTTCTTT. This encodes CASQGRVEAFF.

This clonotype was detected a few times. The chain combines TRBV18 with TRBJ2-3; D unresolved. Germline V CDR1 and CDR2: KGHSH, LQKENI. With 3 bases removed from V and 0 bases from J, the gap between germline ends came to 7 bases. The CDR3 is made up of 14 amino acids. Here the CDR3 DNA reads TGTGCCAGCTCACCGGACGATAGCACAGATACGCAGTATTTT. This encodes CASSPDDSTDTQYF.

To note about this clonotype: This sequence may be a read error, since a much larger clone differs from it by one base. The CDR3 spells CSVHETGPTGELFF. CDR3 nucleotides: TGCAGCGTTCACGAGACGGGGCCCACCGGGGAGCTGTTTTTT. J is TRBJ2-2 and V is TRBV29-1; D possibly uses TRBD1 or TRBD2 (5 bases each). Trimming took off 5 bases at V and 4 bases at J, with 14 bases between the two ends. The length of the CDR3 is 14 residues. Looked up from germline, CDR1 is SQVTM and CDR2 is ANQGSEA.

This clonotype qualifies as medium-sized. The chain combines TRBV19 with TRBJ1-2; D is perhaps TRBD1 (5 bases). This CDR3 has 14 residues. Germline values: CDR1 LNHDA, CDR2 SQIVND (reference sequence). V lost 7 bases to trimming and J lost 1 base, with 13 bases between them. CDR3 sequence (DNA): TGTGCCAGTACCCCAGGACAATATAACTATGGCTACACCTTC. Its translation: CASTPGQYNYGYTF. Looking up the rest from reference TRBV19 and TRBJ1-2 gives the full variable domain: DGGITQSPKYLFRKEGQNVTLSCEQNLNHDAMYWYRQDPGQGLRLIYYSQIVNDFQKGDIAEGYSVSREKKESFPLTVTSAQKNPTAFYLCASTPGQYNYGYTFGSGTRLTVV.

Comment on this clonotype: A read error is possible here, since a much larger clone lies one base away. This CDR3 is missing its conserved last phenylalanine or tryptophan, likely due to a read error. This rearrangement joins TRBV20-1 to TRBJ2-1; D uncertain. The germline gives CDR1 DFQATT, CDR2 SNEGSKA (reference sequence). Trimming left V 0 bases short and J 4 bases short, with 1 base between. The CDR3 runs 11 residues. The CDR3 reads CSAREYNEQFL. The CDR3 nucleotides read TGCAGTGCTAGAGAATACAATGAGCAGTTCCTC.

This clonotype counts as medium-sized (0.01 to 0.1%). The CDR3 protein is CASSLGGGRDQPQHF. The CDR3 DNA reads TGCGCCAGCAGCTTGGGAGGGGGCAGGGACCAGCCCCAGCATTTT. The chain links TRBV5-1 to TRBJ1-5; 7 bases align to TRBD1. CDR1 is SGHRS, CDR2 YFSETQ, per germline. Trimming at V came to 0 bases and at J to 7 bases, leaving 7 bases not matched to a gene. The CDR3 is 15 amino acids.

This clonotype occurred many times. This chain connects TRBV7-8 to TRBJ2-3; a weak D match, TRBD1 (6 bases). The CDR3 length is 15 residues. Germline V gives CDR1 SGHVS, CDR2 FQNEAQ. The V gene lost 5 bases and the J gene lost 9 bases, with 21 bases spanning the gap. The CDR3 DNA reads TGTGCCAGCAGCCAGACCGGGACACCCTTAGTAACGCAGTATTTT. Protein product: CASSQTGTPLVTQYF.

This clonotype was seen a handful of times. This rearrangement joins TRBV23-1 to TRBJ2-7; a possible D gene is TRBD2 (6 bases). TRBV23-1 is an ORF, and what it does is uncertain. CDR3 length equals 13 residues. The V and J ends lost 7 bases and 2 bases respectively, with 12 bases between them. The CDR3 nucleotides are TGCGCCAGCATACCTGGCGGGACCTACGAGCAGTACGTC. This codes for CASIPGGTYEQYV.